This TCR beta chain is drawn from a study of cytomegalovirus exposure and HLA in healthy donors. Whole-study findings and limits: Reports indicated that the classifier achieved high specificity and sensitivity in diagnosing cytomegalovirus status. TCR beta chains numbering 164 were designated cytomegalovirus-associated. Across donors, most TCRs were seen rarely, yet some public ones were widespread.

Points on this clone: Its target is not known.

Separate from the 666-subject first cohort, the 120-subject validation cohort was the one that the donors belonged to. Profiled with immunoSEQ multiplex PCR; TCRdb holds only in-frame clones, not every one. In the table there are about 160,000 clones, approximately 87% of which are singletons. CDR3 length: 14 amino acids. CDR1 is LNHDA, CDR2 SQIVND, per germline (reference sequence). The V gene lost 6 bases and the J gene lost 2 bases, with 13 bases spanning the gap. The gene calls are TRBV19 and TRBJ2-5; D unclear. This clonotype originated in a woman under 40 in good health and CMV-seronegative. Specimen: PBMCs. In nucleotides, the CDR3 is TGTGCCAGTAGCCCCGTACGGTGGCAAGAGACCCAGTACTTC. Translation: CASSPVRWQETQYF.